This TCR beta chain came from a study of blood T cell repertoires in COVID-19. V was clipped by 9 bases and J by 2 bases, with 13 bases between them. CDR1 and CDR2 (germline): MNHEY, SMNVEV (reference sequence). CDR3 length: 13 amino acids. The method was immunoSEQ multiplex PCR; TCRdb's version includes in-frame clones alone and lacks a portion of them. The data contain 140,000 to 150,000 clones, about 90% of them singletons. The gene calls are TRBV27 and TRBJ1-2; D is ambiguous. This clonotype was obtained from a woman aged 45 to 65 with acute or convalescent COVID-19. Sequencing input: peripheral blood. This CDR3 is CARAFGVNYGYTF. The DNA for the CDR3 is TGTGCCAGGGCGTTTGGAGTAAACTATGGCTACACCTTC.